This T cell receptor beta chain derives from a study of T-cell reconstitution after alpha-beta-depleted transplantation in children (dated by TCRdb to about 2016). Looking at the study overall: T-cell immune reconstitution after TCRalphabeta/CD19-depleted allogeneic hematopoietic cell transplantation in children was quantitatively tracked in the study by means of TCR repertoire profiling. Paper-wide results and their limitations: In some patients, the high TCRbeta diversity seen at day 60 was put down to recipient T cells and intrathymic progenitors that had survived conditioning. Hyperexpanded clone frequencies declined over subsequent months; after one year, T-cell counts and TCRbeta diversity were mostly attributed to newly produced T cells. About two months after transplant, the apparently early recovery of alphabetaT-cell counts reportedly depended on just several hundred clones that had expanded rapidly and came from non-depleted graft cells.

The CDR1 and CDR2 encoded by the germline V gene are SGHRS and YFSETQ. The CDR3, cysteine through phenylalanine, is 15 amino acids long. The CDR3 DNA has 45 bases and is translated from base 1. V is cut back by 3 bases and J by 4 bases, with 7 bases in the junction unmatched. What this sample's treatment or condition label stands for: allogeneic hematopoietic cell transplantation with graft depleted of TCRalphabeta T cells and CD19 B cells. The children who served as transplant recipients had been given grafts of TCRalphabeta/CD19-depleted allogeneic hematopoietic cells. Libraries were prepared through PCR. Instrument used: Illumina HiSeq 2500. TCR library preparation used molecular barcoding, with unique molecular identifiers applied to normalize quantification of the TCRbeta repertoire. In TCRdb, the public reads were trimmed at Q25 with fastp and aligned with MiXCR, with productive beta chains retained. Rows merge per CDR3 protein into single entries with the most common DNA and genes. Present in this sample are 90,000 to 130,000 distinct CDR3 sequences, 9% to 12% of which were seen just once. The ten largest make up about 34% of the sample.

Ten or more counts support this clonotype. Its recognized antigen is unknown. No clone much larger than this one lies a single base away; base qualities are absent. The sequence came from a boy under 10 years old with acute lymphoblastic leukemia, due to receive a stem cell transplant. The receptor chain draws on TRBV5-1 and TRBJ2-3, with 8 junctional bases fitting TRBD2. The sequenced sample was PBMCs, obtained before TCRalphabeta/CD19-depleted stem cell transplant. The sequenced DNA is TGCGCCAGCAGCTCGGGGGGGAAAAAACCAGATACGCAGTATTTT. Its translation is CASSSGGKKPDTQYF.